Below are 14 T cell receptor beta chains sequenced from a single sample in a study of blood T cell repertoires in COVID-19. Using immunoSEQ multiplex PCR, the repertoire was profiled, and TCRdb retains in-frame clones only, with some absent. The data show hundreds of thousands of clones, with around nine tenths seen just once and around 1.5% held by the top ten. Sequencing used PBMCs or T cells enriched from blood (not recorded which). These receptors came from a woman aged 18-29 years who had been exposed to COVID-19.

This clone was recorded only once. The chain uses TRBV28 and TRBJ2-5, with 9 bases fitting TRBD1. Per the germline V gene, CDR1 is MDHEN and CDR2 is SYDVKM. The CDR3 sequence is 14 residues long. Germline trimming cut 6 bases from V and 4 bases from J; bases unmatched to any gene: 6. The CDR3 DNA is TGTGCCAGCAGGAGGGGACAGGGTAGAGAGACCCAGTACTTC. It codes for CASRRGQGRETQYF.

V gene TRBV7-8 combines with J gene TRBJ1-5, with D possibly matching TRBD1 (6 bases). The CDR3 covers 17 residues. In germline, CDR1 is SGHVS, CDR2 FQNEAQ. V shed 3 bases and J shed 0 bases, with 15 bases lying between them. This chain's CDR3 is CASSFGQGIYSNQPQHF. CDR3 sequence (DNA): TGTGCCAGCAGCTTTGGGCAGGGGATTTATAGCAATCAGCCCCAGCATTTT. Based on the CDR3 plus reference TRBV7-8 and TRBJ1-5, the full variable domain is GAGVSQSPRYKVAKRGQDVALRCDPISGHVSLFWYQQALGQGPEFLTYFQNEAQLDKSGLPSDRFFAERPEGSVSTLKIQRTQQEDSAVYLCASSFGQGIYSNQPQHFGDGTRLSIL.

V usage is TRBV9 and J usage is TRBJ2-3, with D maybe TRBD2 (7 bases). The CDR3 has 14 residues. V dropped 3 bases and J dropped 0 bases, with 8 bases sitting between them. Looked up from germline, CDR1 is SGDLS and CDR2 is YYNGEE. As DNA, the CDR3 is TGTGCCAGCAGCGGGGGGGGCAGCACAGATACGCAGTATTTT. Protein: CASSGGGSTDTQYF.

The chain uses TRBV6-5 and TRBJ2-7, with D tentatively TRBD2 (6 bases). Between the trimmed V and J ends, which lost 11 bases and 0 bases, there was a span of 14 bases. CDR3 length equals 13 residues. The germline V gene encodes CDR1 MNHEY and CDR2 SVGAGI. CDR3 sequence reads: CAGRGDPSYEQYF. Written as DNA, the CDR3 is TGTGCCGGGCGCGGGGACCCCTCCTACGAGCAGTACTTC.

The chain recombines TRBV4-3 with TRBJ2-2; 7 bases fit TRBD1. Germline assignment: CDR1 LGHNA and CDR2 YSLEER. The CDR3 consists of 17 residues. V shed 2 bases, J shed 4 bases, and the junction held 10 bases outside the gene matches. CDR3 sequence (DNA): TGCGCCAGCAGCCAACTATTGCTGACAGGGCCCACCGGGGAGCTGTTTTTT. It codes for CASSQLLLTGPTGELFF.

The chain has TRBV6-1 and TRBJ2-7, with D maybe TRBD2 (5 bases). Germline assignment: CDR1 MNHNS and CDR2 SASEGT. The CDR3 is 15 residues long. V gave up 2 bases and J gave up 2 bases, with 13 bases separating them. In DNA, the CDR3 is TGTGCCAGCAGTGAATGGGTCGGGAAAACCTACGAGCAGTACTTC. Translating it yields CASSEWVGKTYEQYF.

The chain employs TRBV6-2 or TRBV6-3 and TRBJ2-7; 8 nucleotides line up with TRBD1. V shed 4 bases, J shed 4 bases, and the junction held 6 bases outside the gene matches. This CDR3 is 14 amino acids long. Germline V gene lookup returns CDR1 MNHEY and CDR2 SVGEGT. CDR3 nucleotides: TGTGCCAGCAGTTCCCCCCGACAGGGGTACGAGCAGTACTTC. Protein product: CASSSPRQGYEQYF.

The chain is built from TRBV7-8 and TRBJ1-5; possibly TRBD1 for D (6 bases). Germline CDR1 SGHVS, CDR2 FQNEAQ. The ends were cut back, 1 base at V and 4 bases at J, with 14 bases in the middle. This CDR3 comprises 16 residues. The CDR3 DNA is TGTGCCAGCAGCTTAGGCGGACAGAGTTTTAATCAGCCCCAGCATTTT. Translated, it gives CASSLGGQSFNQPQHF.

This chain joins TRBV29-1 and TRBJ2-4, with 10 bases matching TRBD2. The CDR3 sequence is 17 residues long. The germline V gene has CDR1 SQVTM and CDR2 ANQGSEA. Losses at the gene ends were 6 bases for V and 4 bases for J; bases not matched to a gene: 15. The CDR3 DNA is TGCAGCGTGGGTAGCGGGGGGCAAGGGGGCCCAAAAAACATTCAGTACTTC. Residues: CSVGSGGQGGPKNIQYF.

A single count supports this clone. The rearrangement links TRBV19 to TRBJ1-6; 8 nucleotides align to TRBD1. From germline, CDR1 is LNHDA and CDR2 SQIVND (reference sequence). The CDR3 contains 15 residues. V shed 6 bases, J shed 7 bases, and the junction held 8 bases outside the gene matches. The DNA of the CDR3 is TGTGCCAGTAGAGGAACAGGGGGAAGAAATTCACCCCTCCACTTT. Translated: CASRGTGGRNSPLHF.

The chain combines TRBV25-1 with TRBJ1-2; the D gene is possibly TRBD1 (5 bases). This CDR3 is 13 amino acids long. The germline gives CDR1 MGHDK, CDR2 SYGVNS. Trimming cost V 6 bases and J 4 bases, with 12 bases left between them. The CDR3 sequence is CASSTRQTYGYTF. CDR3 sequence (DNA): TGTGCCAGCAGCACAAGACAGACCTATGGCTACACCTTC.

This clone appeared a single time. This rearrangement joins TRBV27 to TRBJ2-7, with 7 nucleotides matching TRBD1. CDR1 and CDR2 from the germline V gene are MNHEY and SMNVEV (reference sequence). With 2 bases clipped from V and 1 base from J, the junction kept 8 bases outside the gene matches. The CDR3 has 16 amino acids. In DNA form, the CDR3 reads TGTGCCAGCAGTTTAGCGATCAGGGGGAATTCCTACGAGCAGTACTTC. It is translated as CASSLAIRGNSYEQYF.

The V and J genes are TRBV5-1 and TRBJ2-5, with 9 bases identical to TRBD1. CDR1 is SGHRS and CDR2 is YFSETQ in the germline V gene. This CDR3 is 15 amino acids long. Unmatched junction bases numbered 4, after V lost 0 bases and J lost 4 bases. The CDR3 spells CASSLGTGAAETQYF. CDR3 nucleotides: TGCGCCAGCAGCTTGGGGACAGGGGCTGCAGAGACCCAGTACTTC.

This clone was observed a single time. The V and J genes are TRBV4-1 and TRBJ1-2, with 7 bases that match TRBD1. Losses at the gene ends were 4 bases for V and 2 bases for J; bases not matched to a gene: 13. The germline CDR1 and CDR2 sequences are MGHRA and YSYEKL. This CDR3 region has 17 residues. CDR3 amino acids: CASSPDLRGGWNYGYTF. As DNA, the CDR3 is TGCGCCAGCAGCCCGGATCTTAGAGGGGGCTGGAACTATGGCTACACCTTC.